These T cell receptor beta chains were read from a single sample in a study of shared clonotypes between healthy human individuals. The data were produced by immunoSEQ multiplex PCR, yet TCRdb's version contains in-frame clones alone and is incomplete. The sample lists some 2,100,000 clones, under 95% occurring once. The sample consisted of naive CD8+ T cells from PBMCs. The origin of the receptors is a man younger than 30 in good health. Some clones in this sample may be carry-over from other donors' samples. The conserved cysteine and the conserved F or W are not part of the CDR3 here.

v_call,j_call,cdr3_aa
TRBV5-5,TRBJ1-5,ASSSAGNQPQH
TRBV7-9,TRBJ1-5,ASSLAQGIDQPQH
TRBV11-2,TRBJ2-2,ASSQMGLAALNTGELF
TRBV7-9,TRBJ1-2,ASSWDPQGRDGYT
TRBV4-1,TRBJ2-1,ASSPRIYNEQF
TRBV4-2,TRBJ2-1,ASSLFSGDGASSYNEQF
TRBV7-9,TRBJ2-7,ASSLARGDEQY
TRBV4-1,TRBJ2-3,ASSSGLAGGQADTQY
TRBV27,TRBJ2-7,ASSPSGRWYEQY
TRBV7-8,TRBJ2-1,ASSPGAGEVWLNEQF
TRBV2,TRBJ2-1,ASTGRRGDNEQF
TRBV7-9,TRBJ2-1,ASSITSRGGSGIYNEQF
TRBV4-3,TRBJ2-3,ASSPNTGLAGADTQY
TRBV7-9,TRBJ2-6,ASSLRVSGANVLT
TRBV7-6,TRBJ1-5,ASSLIGTVEGDQPQH
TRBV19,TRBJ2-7,ASGQGTSYEQY
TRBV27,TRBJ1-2,ASSPRTSNYGYT
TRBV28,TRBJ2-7,ASSLTGGLAVYEQY
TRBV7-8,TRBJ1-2,ASSLAEEVNYGYT
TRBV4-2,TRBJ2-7,ASSQVPGLSYEQY
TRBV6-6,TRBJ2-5,ASSLLAGVETQY
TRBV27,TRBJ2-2,ASRESNTGELF
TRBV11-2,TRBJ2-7,ASRSEFSYEQY
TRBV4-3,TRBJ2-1,ASSQGLAGVNEQF
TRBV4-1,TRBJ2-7,ASSQDRGNSYEQY
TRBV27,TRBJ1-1,ASSLSPGPAVSTEAF
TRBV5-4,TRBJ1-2,ASSSDIFNYGYT
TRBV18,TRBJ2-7,ASSPGGLEGN
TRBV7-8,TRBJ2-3,ASSPRAGGEDTQY
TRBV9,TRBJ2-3,ASSVSGTSTDTQY
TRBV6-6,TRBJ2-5,ASSYGWRERQETQY
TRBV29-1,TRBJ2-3,SAERTSVPDTQY
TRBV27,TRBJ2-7,ASSDRTASYEQY
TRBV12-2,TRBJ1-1,ASRPGTANTEAF
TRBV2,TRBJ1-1,ASSPGGEGLSTEAF
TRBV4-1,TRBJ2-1,ASSARAGDSYNEQF
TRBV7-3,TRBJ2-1,ASSPRGSRSYNEQF
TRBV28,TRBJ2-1,ASSLEVRTGYNEQF
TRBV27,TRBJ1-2,ASSLSIGGGDNYGYT
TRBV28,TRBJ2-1,ASSLVYSGREEQF
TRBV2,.,ASRDGSSYEQY
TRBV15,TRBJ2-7,ATSRDLVGLYEQY
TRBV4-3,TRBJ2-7,ASSQAQGLYEQY
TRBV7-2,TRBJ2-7,ASSLSTLSYEQY
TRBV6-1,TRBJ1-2,ASTHRQELNYGYT
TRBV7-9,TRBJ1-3,ASSLGDPGNTIY
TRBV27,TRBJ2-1,ASTARTGRYNEQF
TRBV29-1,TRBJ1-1,SVGDFGAF
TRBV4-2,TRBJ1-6,ASSLQAPGSYNSPLH
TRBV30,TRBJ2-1,AWSVQVRDSSYNEQF
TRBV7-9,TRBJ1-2,ASSLEGTGGNNGYT